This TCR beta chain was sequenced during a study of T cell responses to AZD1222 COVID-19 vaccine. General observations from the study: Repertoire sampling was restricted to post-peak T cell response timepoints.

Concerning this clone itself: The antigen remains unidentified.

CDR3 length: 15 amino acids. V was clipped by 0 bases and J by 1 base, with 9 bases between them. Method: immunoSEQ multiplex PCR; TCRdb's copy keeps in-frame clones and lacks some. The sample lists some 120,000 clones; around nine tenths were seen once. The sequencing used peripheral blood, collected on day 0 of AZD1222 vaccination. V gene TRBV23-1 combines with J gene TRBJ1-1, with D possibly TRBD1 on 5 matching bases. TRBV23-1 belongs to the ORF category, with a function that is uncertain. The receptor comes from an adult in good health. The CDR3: CASSQSEQENTEAFF. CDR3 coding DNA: TGCGCCAGCAGTCAATCGGAACAGGAGAACACTGAAGCTTTCTTT.